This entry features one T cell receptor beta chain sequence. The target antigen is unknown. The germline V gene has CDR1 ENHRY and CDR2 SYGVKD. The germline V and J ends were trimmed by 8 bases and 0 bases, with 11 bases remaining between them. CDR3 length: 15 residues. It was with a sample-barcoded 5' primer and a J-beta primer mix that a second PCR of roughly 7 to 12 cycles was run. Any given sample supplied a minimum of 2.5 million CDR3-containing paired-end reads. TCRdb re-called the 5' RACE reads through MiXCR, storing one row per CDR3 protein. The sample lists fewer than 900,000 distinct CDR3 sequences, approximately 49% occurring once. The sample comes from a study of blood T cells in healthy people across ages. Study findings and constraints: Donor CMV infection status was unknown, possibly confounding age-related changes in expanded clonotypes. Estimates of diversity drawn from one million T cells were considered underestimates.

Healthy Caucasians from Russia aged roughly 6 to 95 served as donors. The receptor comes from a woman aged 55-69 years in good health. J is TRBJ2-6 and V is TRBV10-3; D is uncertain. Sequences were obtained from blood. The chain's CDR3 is CAIGGQSSGANVLTF. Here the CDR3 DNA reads TGTGCCATCGGTGGTCAAAGCTCTGGGGCCAACGTCCTGACTTTC.